Described below is a single TCR beta chain sequence and its context. Its antigen remains unidentified. The data are from a study of PD-1 blockade in classical Hodgkin lymphoma. Overall study results and limits: Exclusion was the outcome for patients who began nivolumab under 1 year after ASCT. Complete responders matched newly diagnosed patients in baseline diversity.

Using immunoSEQ multiplex PCR, the repertoire was profiled, and TCRdb retains in-frame clones only, with some absent. The sample shows 95,000 to 100,000 clones, approximately 90% of them seen only once. Each patient's relapse followed autologous stem cell transplantation, and brentuximab vedotin exposure varied. V dropped 3 bases and J dropped 7 bases, with 16 bases sitting between them. The CDR3 consists of 15 residues. The germline gives CDR1 SGHRS, CDR2 YFSETQ. This TCR came from a human donor with classical Hodgkin lymphoma. The chain is built from TRBV5-1 and TRBJ2-2; D is unclear. This material consisted of peripheral blood mononuclear cells (PBMCs), taken before the second cycle of nivolumab. CDR3 nucleotide sequence: TGCGCCAGCAGCTCCGGGCAGGTACGAGTCGGGGAGCTGTTTTTT. It encodes CASSSGQVRVGELFF.